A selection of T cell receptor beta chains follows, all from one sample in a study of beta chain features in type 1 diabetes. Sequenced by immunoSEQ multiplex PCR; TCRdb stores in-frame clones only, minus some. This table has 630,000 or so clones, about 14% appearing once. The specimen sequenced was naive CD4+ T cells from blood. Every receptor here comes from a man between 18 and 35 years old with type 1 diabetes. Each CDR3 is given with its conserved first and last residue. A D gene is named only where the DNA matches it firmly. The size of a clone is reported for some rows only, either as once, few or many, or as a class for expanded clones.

CDR3 DNA: TGTGCCAGCAGCTTACGGACTAGCCGAGACATTCAGTACTTC
CDR3 protein: CASSLRTSRDIQYF
clone size: NA
J gene: TRBJ2-4
D gene: TRBD2
V gene: TRBV13

CDR3 DNA: TGTGCCAGCAGCTTAGGACCGGGACAGAACTATGGCTACACCTTC
CDR3 protein: CASSLGPGQNYGYTF
clone size: few
J gene: TRBJ1-2
D gene: TRBD1
V gene: TRBV7-9

CDR3 DNA: TGTGCCAGCAGCTTAGGCAGCAGATCAGAGACCTACAATGAGCAGTTCTTC
CDR3 protein: CASSLGSRSETYNEQFF
clone size: NA
J gene: TRBJ2-1
D gene: NA
V gene: TRBV7-8

CDR3 DNA: TGTGCCAGCAGTAAAACCGTTACCCAGGGGGACATTCAGTACTTC
CDR3 protein: CASSKTVTQGDIQYF
clone size: few
J gene: TRBJ2-4
D gene: TRBD1
V gene: TRBV6-1

CDR3 DNA: TGTGCCAGTAGTATAGTAGAGGGACCCTACGAGCAGTACTTC
CDR3 protein: CASSIVEGPYEQYF
clone size: NA
J gene: TRBJ2-7
D gene: NA
V gene: TRBV19

CDR3 DNA: TGTGCCAGCAGCTTTGACACCGAAGAGACCCAGTACTTC
CDR3 protein: CASSFDTEETQYF
clone size: few
J gene: TRBJ2-5
D gene: NA
V gene: TRBV7-2

CDR3 DNA: TGCGCCAGCAGCTTGGGCGGGGAGCCCATTCAGTACTTC
CDR3 protein: CASSLGGEPIQYF
clone size: few
J gene: TRBJ2-4
D gene: NA
V gene: TRBV5-1

CDR3 DNA: TGTGCCAGCCGGGACAGTGGACCCTACGAGCAGTACTTC
CDR3 protein: CASRDSGPYEQYF
clone size: few
J gene: TRBJ2-7
D gene: TRBD1
V gene: TRBV2

CDR3 DNA: TGTGCCAGCAGTGATAGGGGCTGGGATACGCAGTATTTT
CDR3 protein: CASSDRGWDTQYF
clone size: few
J gene: TRBJ2-3
D gene: NA
V gene: TRBV2

CDR3 DNA: TGTGCCAGCTCACCCGGGACACAATTACCGCATGGCTACACCTTC
CDR3 protein: CASSPGTQLPHGYTF
clone size: NA
J gene: TRBJ1-2
D gene: NA
V gene: TRBV18